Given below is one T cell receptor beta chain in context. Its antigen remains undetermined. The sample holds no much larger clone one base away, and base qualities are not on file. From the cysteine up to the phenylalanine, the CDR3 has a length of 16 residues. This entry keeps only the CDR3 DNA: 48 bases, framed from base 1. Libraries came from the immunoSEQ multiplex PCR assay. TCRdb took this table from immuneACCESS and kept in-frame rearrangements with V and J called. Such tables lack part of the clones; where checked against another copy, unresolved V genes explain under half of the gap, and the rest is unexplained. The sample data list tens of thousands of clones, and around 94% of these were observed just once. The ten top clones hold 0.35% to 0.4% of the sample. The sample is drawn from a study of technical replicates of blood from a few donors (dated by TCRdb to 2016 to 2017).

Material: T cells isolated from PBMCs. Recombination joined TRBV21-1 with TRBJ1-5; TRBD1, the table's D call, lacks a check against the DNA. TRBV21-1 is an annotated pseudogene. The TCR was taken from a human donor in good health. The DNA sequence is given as TGTGCCAGCAGTCAGACAGGGCTCAATAGCAATCAGCCCCAGCATTTT. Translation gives CASSQTGLNSNQPQHF.